Included here is one TCR beta chain sequence, with context. This sample is part of a study of blood T cell repertoires in COVID-19. The wider study: From the United States, Italy and Spain came samples of acute and convalescent COVID-19.

Sequenced by immunoSEQ multiplex PCR; TCRdb stores in-frame clones only, minus some. The sample lists some 120,000 clones; about four fifths were seen once. The sample taken for sequencing was peripheral blood. This sequence was found in a man aged 55 to 70 with acute or convalescent COVID-19.

This CDR3 reads CASSLLQGLPQHF. CDR3 nucleotide sequence: TGTGCCAGCAGTTTATTACAGGGGCTCCCCCAGCATTTT. This sequence joins TRBV6-5 and TRBJ1-5, with 7 bases fitting TRBD1. Germline V CDR1 and CDR2: MNHEY, SVGAGI. V lost 4 bases, J lost 10 bases, and 7 bases stayed unmatched. The CDR3 totals 13 residues.